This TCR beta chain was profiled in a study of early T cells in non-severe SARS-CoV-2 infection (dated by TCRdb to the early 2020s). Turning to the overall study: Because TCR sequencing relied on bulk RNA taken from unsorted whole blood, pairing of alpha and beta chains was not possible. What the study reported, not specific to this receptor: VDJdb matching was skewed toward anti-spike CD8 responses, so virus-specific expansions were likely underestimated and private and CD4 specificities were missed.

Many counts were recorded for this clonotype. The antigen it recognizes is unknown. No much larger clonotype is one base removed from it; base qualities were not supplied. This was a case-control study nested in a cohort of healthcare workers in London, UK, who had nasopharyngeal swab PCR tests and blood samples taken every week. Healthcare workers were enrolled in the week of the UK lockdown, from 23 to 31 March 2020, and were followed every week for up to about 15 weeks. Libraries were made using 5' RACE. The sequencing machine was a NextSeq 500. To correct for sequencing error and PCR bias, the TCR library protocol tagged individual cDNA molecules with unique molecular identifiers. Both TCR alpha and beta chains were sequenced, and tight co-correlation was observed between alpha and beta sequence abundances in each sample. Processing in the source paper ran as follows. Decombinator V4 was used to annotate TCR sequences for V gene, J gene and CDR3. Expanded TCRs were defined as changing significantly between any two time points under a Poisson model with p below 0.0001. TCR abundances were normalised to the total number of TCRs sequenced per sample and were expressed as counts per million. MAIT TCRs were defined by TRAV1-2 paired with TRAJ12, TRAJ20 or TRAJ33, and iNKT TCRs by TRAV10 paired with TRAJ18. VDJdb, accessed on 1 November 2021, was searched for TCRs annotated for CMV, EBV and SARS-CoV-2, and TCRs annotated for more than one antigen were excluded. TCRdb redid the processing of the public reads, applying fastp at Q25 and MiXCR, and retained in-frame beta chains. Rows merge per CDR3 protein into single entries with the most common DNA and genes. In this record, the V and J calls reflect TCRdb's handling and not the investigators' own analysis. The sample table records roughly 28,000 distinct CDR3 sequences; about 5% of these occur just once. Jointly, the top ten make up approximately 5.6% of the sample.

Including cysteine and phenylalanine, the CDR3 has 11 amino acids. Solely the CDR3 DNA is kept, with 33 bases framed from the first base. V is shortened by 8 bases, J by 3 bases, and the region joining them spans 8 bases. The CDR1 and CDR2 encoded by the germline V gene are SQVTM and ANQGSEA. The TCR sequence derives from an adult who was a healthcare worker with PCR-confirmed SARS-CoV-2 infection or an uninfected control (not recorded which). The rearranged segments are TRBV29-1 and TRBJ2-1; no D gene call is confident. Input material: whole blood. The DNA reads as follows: TGCAGCACGGACGTCTACAATGAGCAGTTCTTC. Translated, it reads CSTDVYNEQFF.